These 29 T cell receptor beta chains share one sample of origin, sequenced in a study of Graves' ophthalmopathy and Graves' hyperthyroidism. The authors amplified TCR beta CDR3 regions from RNA transcripts. HTBI-primed RT-PCR formed the first round, and a multiplex PCR formed the second. TCRdb re-derived calls from the multiplex PCR reads in MiXCR, one entry per CDR3 protein. The sample comprises hundreds of thousands of distinct CDR3 sequences, roughly 41% of which are singletons, and 2.5% to 3.5% rests with the top ten. The sample was peripheral blood. These receptors all come from an adult man with Graves' ophthalmopathy.

This clonotype showed up just a few times. The chain joins TRBV9 to TRBJ2-5; D is ambiguous. The CDR3 is 13 amino acids. CDR1 is SGDLS and CDR2 is YYNGEE in the germline V gene. Trimming took off 5 bases at V and 4 bases at J, with 12 bases between the two ends. CDR3 nucleotide sequence: TGTGCCAGCAGTTCTAGTGAGACAGAGACCCAGTACTTC. This translates into CASSSSETETQYF.

This clonotype has only a few counts. The chain recombines TRBV12-3 or TRBV12-4 with TRBJ2-7, with 7 bases matching TRBD2. After removal of 7 bases from V and 4 bases from J, the junction contained 7 bases not matched to a gene. This CDR3 contains 13 residues. The chain's CDR3 is CASNTGLNYEQYF. The CDR3 coding sequence is TGTGCCAGCAATACGGGACTAAATTACGAGCAGTACTTC.

The gene calls are TRBV24-1 and TRBJ2-1, with 10 bases lining up with TRBD2. The CDR3 runs 16 residues. Germline CDR1 KGHDR, CDR2 SFDVKD. V lost 0 bases to trimming and J lost 5 bases; unmatched junction nucleotides: 3. The CDR3 nucleotides read TGTGCCACCAGTGATTTGAGGCTAGCGGGAGACAATGAGCAGTTCTTC. Translation: CATSDLRLAGDNEQFF.

A word on this clonotype: Germline and junction disagree at one end, which may indicate a read error. The rearrangement joins TRBV25-1 to TRBJ1-4; 9 nucleotides align to TRBD1. CDR1 and CDR2 from the germline V gene are MGHDK and SYGVNS. This CDR3 region has 15 residues. The CDR3 here is CACSAMGQGYEKLFF. CDR3 coding DNA: TGTGCCTGCAGTGCGATGGGACAGGGTTATGAAAAACTGTTTTTT.

This clonotype has a count of ten or more. This rearrangement joins TRBV7-2 to TRBJ2-7, with 7 bases lining up with TRBD1. Trimming removed 3 bases from V and 5 bases from J; junction bases left unmatched: 13. The CDR3 is 16 amino acids. Germline V lookup: CDR1 SGHTA, CDR2 FQGNSA. The CDR3 DNA reads as TGTGCCAGCAGCTTGGGACCCCACAGGGGACCCGACGAGCAGTACTTC. This sequence encodes CASSLGPHRGPDEQYF.

This clonotype was observed a handful of times. The rearrangement uses TRBV5-4 and TRBJ1-4; 8 bases line up with TRBD1. V dropped 1 base and J dropped 6; count of bases not matched to a gene: 5. The germline V gene has CDR1 SGHNT and CDR2 YYREEE (reference sequence). The CDR3 totals 15 residues. The CDR3 sequence: CASSLWTGPYEKLFF. In DNA form, the CDR3 reads TGTGCCAGCAGCTTGTGGACAGGGCCGTATGAAAAACTGTTTTTT.

V and J are TRBV7-8 and TRBJ1-2; D may be TRBD1 (6 bases). Germline assignment: CDR1 SGHVS and CDR2 FQNEAQ. The CDR3 is 14 residues long. The ends were cut back, 2 bases at V and 3 bases at J, with 10 bases in the middle. CDR3 region: CASSLFRQDYGYTF. In nucleotides, the CDR3 is TGTGCCAGCAGCTTATTCCGACAGGACTATGGCTACACCTTC.

This clonotype has ten or more counts. The V gene is TRBV10-2, the J gene TRBJ1-1; D unclear. Deletions cut 6 bases from V and 4 bases from J, with 15 bases between. Germline CDR1 reads WSHSY; CDR2 reads SAAADI. The CDR3 is made up of 14 amino acids. The CDR3 spells CASSLHGVITEAFF. Here the CDR3 DNA reads TGCGCCAGCAGCCTACACGGCGTCATCACTGAAGCTTTCTTT.

This clonotype was observed at least ten times. This chain uses TRBV20-1 with TRBJ2-7, with D perhaps assigned TRBD1 or TRBD2 (6 bases each). The CDR3 sequence is 13 residues long. Trimming took off 1 base at V and 2 bases at J, with 9 bases between the two ends. Germline loops: CDR1 DFQATT, CDR2 SNEGSKA (reference sequence). The chain's CDR3 is CSARAEGAYEQYF. CDR3 in DNA: TGCAGTGCTAGAGCGGAGGGGGCCTACGAGCAGTACTTC.

The chain carries TRBV3-1 and TRBJ1-1; D might be TRBD1 (5 bases). CDR3 length: 15 residues. The germline gives CDR1 LGHDT, CDR2 YNNKEL (reference sequence). Trimming stripped 4 bases from V and 2 bases from J, with 14 bases between. This CDR3 reads CASSPYSTENTEAFF. As DNA, the CDR3 is TGTGCCAGCAGCCCCTACTCGACAGAAAACACTGAAGCTTTCTTT.

This clonotype was seen repeatedly, ten times or more. CDR3: CASSSHADGEAFF. The CDR3 DNA follows: TGTGCCAGCAGCTCACATGCGGACGGTGAAGCTTTCTTT. J is TRBJ1-1 and V is TRBV25-1, with D unresolved. This CDR3 is built from 13 residues. CDR1 MGHDK and CDR2 SYGVNS come from the germline V gene. The V end was cut by 6 bases, the J end by 7 bases, with 15 bases between.

This clonotype is a singleton in its sample. The chain has TRBV29-1 and TRBJ2-5, with 10 bases fitting TRBD2. Per the germline V gene, CDR1 is SQVTM and CDR2 is ANQGSEA. The CDR3 sequence is 14 residues long. The CDR3 sequence: CSIGLADNQETQYF. The CDR3 coding sequence is TGCAGTATTGGACTAGCGGATAACCAAGAGACCCAGTACTTC.

Many counts were recorded for this clonotype. The gene calls are TRBV12-3 or TRBV12-4 and TRBJ2-2; 10 bases are shared with TRBD1. Unmatched junction bases numbered 4, after V lost 5 bases and J lost 4 bases. The CDR3 loop spans 15 amino acids. CDR3 coding DNA: TGTGCCAGCAGTCCCGGGACAGGGGCCACCGGGGAGCTGTTTTTT. This encodes CASSPGTGATGELFF.

Regarding this clonotype: At one of its ends the junction is not consistent with the germline gene, which may arise from a read error. The chain is built from TRBV5-1 and TRBJ1-3; D is possibly TRBD1 (5 bases). Germline CDR1 SGHRS, CDR2 YFSETQ. The CDR3 extends over 8 amino acids. CDR3 coding DNA: TGCGCCAGCAGGCGACAGCTTTTT. Protein: CASRRQLF.

The chain joins TRBV9 to TRBJ1-2; the D is unclear. CDR1 and CDR2 (germline): SGDLS, YYNGEE. Trimming removed 3 bases from V and 4 bases from J, with 13 bases in between. This CDR3 has 14 amino acids. The CDR3 nucleotides are TGTGCCAGCAGCGGTCGTGGAGGACTCTATGGCTACACCTTC. Its protein is CASSGRGGLYGYTF.

The chain combines TRBV20-1 with TRBJ1-2; the D gene is possibly TRBD1 (5 bases). CDR1 and CDR2 from the germline V gene are DFQATT and SNEGSKA (reference sequence). This CDR3 region has 12 residues. The CDR3 DNA reads TGCAGAGCTCCGACAGATTCCTATGGCTACACCTTC. It yields the protein CRAPTDSYGYTF.

This clonotype was counted between two and nine times. V gene TRBV10-3 combines with J gene TRBJ2-7; TRBD1 aligns across 7 bases. The CDR3 spans 14 residues. V gave up 10 bases and J gave up 2 bases; unmatched junction bases: 11. Germline assignment: CDR1 ENHRY and CDR2 SYGVKD. This CDR3 is CASRGWQAAYEQYF. CDR3 bases: TGTGCCAGCAGGGGGTGGCAGGCTGCCTACGAGCAGTACTTC.

As for this clonotype: This may stem from a read error, because a much larger clone lies one nucleotide away. The final CDR3 position lacks the conserved phenylalanine or tryptophan, pointing to a likely read error. The CDR3 reads CATSAGTDTQYS. Written as DNA, the CDR3 is TGTGCCACCAGTGCCGGGACAGATACGCAGTATTCT. The chain links TRBV24-1 to TRBJ1-5; D not certain. The DNA end is a closer match to TRBJ2-3, so the J assignment may be wrong. The length of the CDR3 is 12 residues. Germline V gene data show CDR1 as KGHDR and CDR2 as SFDVKD.

Ten or more counts support this clonotype. This chain joins TRBV13 and TRBJ1-3; a possible D gene is TRBD1 (5 bases). Trimming took 4 bases from V and 1 from J, leaving 8 bases between them. This CDR3 region has 14 residues. Germline CDR1 reads PRHDT; CDR2 reads FYEKMQ (reference sequence). The CDR3 sequence: CASSSRESGNTIYF. As DNA, the CDR3 is TGTGCCAGCAGCTCCAGGGAGTCTGGAAACACCATATATTTT.

The chain links TRBV10-2 to TRBJ2-3, with D perhaps being TRBD1 or TRBD2 (5 bases each). The CDR3 sequence is 14 residues long. Per the germline V gene, CDR1 is WSHSY and CDR2 is SAAADI. The V gene lost 5 bases and the J gene lost 4 bases, with 13 bases spanning the gap. The CDR3 is CASSLGLGADTQYF. CDR3 sequence (DNA): TGCGCCAGCAGTCTTGGCCTGGGGGCAGATACGCAGTATTTT.

In this sample, this clonotype turned up many times. The V and J genes are TRBV10-3 and TRBJ1-2; D possibly corresponds to TRBD1 (6 bases). The CDR3 length is 13 residues. V was cut by 6 bases and J by 2 bases, with 10 bases left in between. Looked up from germline, CDR1 is ENHRY and CDR2 is SYGVKD. The CDR3 loop is CAIRQGLNYGYTF. DNA of the CDR3: TGTGCCATCAGACAGGGATTGAACTATGGCTACACCTTC.

This clonotype was seen ten or more times. The V call is TRBV9, the J call TRBJ1-5; D call uncertain. V was shortened by 4 bases and J by 0 bases, with 11 bases between the two germline ends. The CDR3 is 15 residues long. Germline V gene sequence: CDR1 SGDLS, CDR2 YYNGEE. The CDR3 is CASSSDVNSNQPQHF. Here the CDR3 DNA reads TGTGCCAGCAGCTCGGACGTAAATAGCAATCAGCCCCAGCATTTT. The whole variable domain, remainder taken from reference TRBV9 and TRBJ1-5, is DSGVTQTPKHLITATGQRVTLRCSPRSGDLSVYWYQQSLDQGLQFLIQYYNGEERAKGNILERFSAQQFPDLHSELNLSSLELGDSALYFCASSSDVNSNQPQHFGDGTRLSIL.

This clonotype was picked up a small number of times. V is TRBV15 and J is TRBJ2-2; no clear D. Germline V gene sequence: CDR1 LNHNV, CDR2 YYDKDF (reference sequence). Trimming stripped 0 bases from V and 5 bases from J, with 7 bases between. The CDR3 is 14 amino acids. The DNA for the CDR3 is TGTGCCACCAGCAGAGATCTTAGTACCGGGGAGCTGTTTTTT. Residues: CATSRDLSTGELFF.

V usage is TRBV10-3 and J usage is TRBJ1-2; D call uncertain. This CDR3 spans 14 amino acids. Trimming took 3 bases from V and 12 from J, leaving 20 bases between them. Germline CDR1 and CDR2: ENHRY and SYGVKD. CDR3 nucleotides: TGTGCCATCAGTGACCGAACGACGGACTCTGGAAACACCTTC. It yields the protein CAISDRTTDSGNTF.

This clonotype was seen a few times. The chain joins TRBV20-1 to TRBJ2-7; 9 bases align to TRBD2. The CDR3 has 15 amino acids. Germline V CDR1 and CDR2: DFQATT, SNEGSKA (reference sequence). Losses at the gene ends were 2 bases for V and 4 bases for J; bases not matched to a gene: 9. The CDR3 sequence is CSARKLAGGLYEQYF. CDR3 DNA: TGCAGTGCTAGAAAGCTGGCGGGGGGGCTGTACGAGCAGTACTTC.

This sequence joins TRBV4-2 and TRBJ1-3, with D possibly being TRBD1 (5 bases). The germline gives CDR1 LGHNA, CDR2 YNFKEQ. The CDR3 is 16 amino acids. Trimming cost V 4 bases and J 3 bases, with 16 bases left between them. This chain's CDR3 is CASSPSWGEGGNTIYF. The DNA of the CDR3 is TGTGCCAGCAGCCCGTCGTGGGGGGAGGGTGGAAACACCATATATTTT.

This clonotype has only a few counts. The J gene is TRBJ1-2, the V gene TRBV4-2; D remains unclear. This CDR3 has 15 residues. CDR1 is LGHNA, CDR2 YNFKEQ, per germline. Trimming shortened V by 0 bases and J by 4 bases, and 12 bases separated the two germline ends. The CDR3 DNA reads TGTGCCAGCAGCCAAGATAAGGGTCCGAGCTATGGCTACACCTTC. This gives the protein CASSQDKGPSYGYTF.

This clonotype was found many times. This rearrangement joins TRBV7-2 to TRBJ2-7; TRBD1 aligns across 8 bases. Looked up from germline, CDR1 is SGHTA and CDR2 is FQGNSA. The J segment lost 2 bases and the V segment lost 4 bases, leaving 10 bases of the junction unmatched. The CDR3 totals 16 residues. DNA of the CDR3: TGTGCCAGCAGCTATCAGGGGGCGGATCCGGCCTACGAGCAGTACTTC. Its protein is CASSYQGADPAYEQYF. The variable domain in full, completed from reference TRBV7-2 and TRBJ2-7, reads GAGVSQSPSNKVTEKGKDVELRCDPISGHTALYWYRQSLGQGLEFLIYFQGNSAPDKSGLPSDRFSAERTGGSVSTLTIQRTQQEDSAVYLCASSYQGADPAYEQYFGPGTRLTVT.

This chain joins TRBV4-1 and TRBJ2-7, with 12 bases that match TRBD1. Germline CDR1 and CDR2: MGHRA and YSYEKL. J lost 2 bases, V lost 0 bases, and 5 bases had no gene match. The length of the CDR3 is 17 residues. The CDR3: CASSQDVGQGAPYEQYF. CDR3 DNA: TGCGCCAGCAGCCAAGACGTGGGACAGGGGGCCCCCTACGAGCAGTACTTC.